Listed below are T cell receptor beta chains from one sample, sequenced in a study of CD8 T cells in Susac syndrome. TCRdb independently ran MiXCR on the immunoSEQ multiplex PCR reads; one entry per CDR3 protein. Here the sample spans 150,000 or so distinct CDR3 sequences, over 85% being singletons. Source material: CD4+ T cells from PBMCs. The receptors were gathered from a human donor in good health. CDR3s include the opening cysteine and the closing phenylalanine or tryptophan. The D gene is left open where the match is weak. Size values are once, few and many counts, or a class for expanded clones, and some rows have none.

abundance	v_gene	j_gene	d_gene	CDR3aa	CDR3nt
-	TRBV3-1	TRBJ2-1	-	CASSQLDREQFF	TGTGCCAGCAGCCAACTAGACAGGGAGCAGTTCTTC
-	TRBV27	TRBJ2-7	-	CASSRPATGGNEQYF	TGTGCCAGCAGCCGCCCCGCAACAGGAGGTAACGAGCAGTACTTC
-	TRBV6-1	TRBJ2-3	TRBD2	CASSTLTGTSLDTQYF	TGTGCCAGCAGTACCCTCACCGGGACTAGCCTAGATACGCAGTATTTT
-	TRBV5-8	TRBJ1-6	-	CASSPDRQSPLHF	TGTGCCAGCAGCCCCGATAGGCAGTCACCCCTCCACTTT
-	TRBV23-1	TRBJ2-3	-	CASSRTGTSNRTDTQYF	TGCGCCAGCAGTCGCACCGGGACATCAAACCGCACAGATACGCAGTATTTT
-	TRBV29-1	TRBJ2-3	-	CSVEGQAGTDTQYF	TGCAGCGTTGAAGGACAGGCCGGCACAGATACGCAGTATTTT
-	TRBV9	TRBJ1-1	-	CASSSFQHSNIGEAFF	TGTGCCAGCAGCTCCTTCCAGCATTCCAATATTGGGGAAGCTTTCTTT
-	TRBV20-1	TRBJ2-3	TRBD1	CSARQGTARDTQYF	TGCAGTGCTAGACAAGGGACAGCGCGGGATACGCAGTATTTT
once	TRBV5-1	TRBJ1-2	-	CASSETGQTNYGYTF	TGCGCCAGCAGCGAAACCGGACAGACTAACTATGGCTACACCTTC
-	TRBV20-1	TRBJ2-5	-	CSAPTREETQYF	TGCAGTGCGCCAACTAGGGAAGAGACCCAGTACTTC
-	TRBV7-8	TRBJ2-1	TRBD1	CASSVRDRDNEQFF	TGTGCCAGCAGCGTCCGGGACAGGGACAATGAGCAGTTCTTC
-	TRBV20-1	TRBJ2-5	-	CSAPKLDRGAETQYF	TGCAGTGCACCCAAGCTTGATAGGGGGGCAGAGACCCAGTACTTC
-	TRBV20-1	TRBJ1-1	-	CSASGQGNTEAFF	TGCAGTGCTAGTGGCCAGGGGAACACTGAAGCTTTCTTT
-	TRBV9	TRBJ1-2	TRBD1	CASSVGGQEYYGYTF	TGTGCCAGCAGCGTAGGGGGACAGGAGTACTATGGCTACACCTTC
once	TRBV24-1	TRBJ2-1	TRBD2	CATSDQGLAGRGEQFF	TGTGCCACCAGTGACCAGGGACTAGCGGGGAGAGGTGAGCAGTTCTTC
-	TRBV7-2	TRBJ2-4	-	CASSLGLGGNIQYF	TGTGCCAGCAGCTTAGGCCTAGGGGGAAACATTCAGTACTTC
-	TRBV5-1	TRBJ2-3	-	CASMFGGVRTDTQYF	TGCGCCAGCATGTTCGGAGGGGTGCGCACAGATACGCAGTATTTT
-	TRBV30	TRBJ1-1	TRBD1	CAWSYSQGGAFF	TGTGCCTGGAGCTACTCGCAGGGGGGAGCTTTCTTT
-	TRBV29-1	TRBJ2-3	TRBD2	CSVEGTSPGDTQYF	TGCAGCGTTGAAGGGACTAGTCCTGGAGATACGCAGTATTTT
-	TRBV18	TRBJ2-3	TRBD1	CASSPDRGADIISTDTQYF	TGTGCCAGCTCACCGGACAGGGGCGCCGACATAATCAGCACAGATACGCAGTATTTT
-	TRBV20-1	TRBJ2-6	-	CSARDRRAGGSGANVLTF	TGCAGTGCTAGAGACCGGAGGGCAGGGGGGTCTGGGGCCAACGTCCTGACTTTC
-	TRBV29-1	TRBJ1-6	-	CSATDGNSPLHF	TGCAGCGCCACGGACGGGAATTCACCCCTCCACTTT
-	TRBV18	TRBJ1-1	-	CASSTNRGGNTEAFF	TGTGCCAGCTCCACCAATAGGGGAGGGAACACTGAAGCTTTCTTT
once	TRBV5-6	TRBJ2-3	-	CASTQGPDPTDTQYF	TGTGCCAGCACCCAAGGGCCGGATCCCACAGATACGCAGTATTTT
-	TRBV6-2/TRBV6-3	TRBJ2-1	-	CASRGWDEQFF	TGTGCCAGCAGGGGGTGGGATGAGCAGTTCTTC
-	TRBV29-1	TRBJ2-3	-	CSAGQGMGRDMQYF	TGCAGCGCGGGACAAGGGATGGGTAGGGATATGCAGTATTTT
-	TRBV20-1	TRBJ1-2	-	CSAPAANYGYTF	TGCAGTGCTCCCGCAGCTAACTATGGCTACACCTTC
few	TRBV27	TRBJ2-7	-	CASRESSYEQYF	TGTGCCAGCAGGGAGAGCTCCTACGAGCAGTACTTC
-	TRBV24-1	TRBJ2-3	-	CATSDRHLSTDTQYF	TGTGCCACCAGTGACCGACACCTTAGCACAGATACGCAGTATTTT
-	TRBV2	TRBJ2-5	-	CAGGNEQETQYF	TGTGCCGGCGGGAACGAACAAGAGACCCAGTACTTC
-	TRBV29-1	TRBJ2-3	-	CSVGSSTDTQYF	TGCAGCGTTGGCAGTAGCACAGATACGCAGTATTTT
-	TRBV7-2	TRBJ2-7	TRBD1	CASSSTLGQVSYEQYF	TGTGCCAGCAGCTCGACCTTGGGACAGGTTTCCTACGAGCAGTACTTC
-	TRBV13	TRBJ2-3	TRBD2	CASSPPAGSSTDTQYF	TGTGCCAGCAGCCCCCCAGCGGGATCTAGCACAGATACGCAGTATTTT
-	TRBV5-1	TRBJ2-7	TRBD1	CASSLSGQGAYEQYF	TGCGCCAGCAGCTTGTCCGGACAGGGGGCCTACGAGCAGTACTTC
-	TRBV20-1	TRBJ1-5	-	CSASRSNQPQHF	TGCAGTGCTAGTAGGTCGAATCAGCCCCAGCATTTT
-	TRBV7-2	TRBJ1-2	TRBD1	CASSWTGLEDGYTF	TGTGCCAGCAGCTGGACAGGGCTGGAGGATGGCTACACCTTC
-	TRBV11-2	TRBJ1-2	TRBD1	CASSSPAGTGDHYGYTF	TGTGCCAGCAGCTCTCCCGCCGGGACAGGGGACCACTATGGCTACACCTTC
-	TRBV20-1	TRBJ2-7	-	CSAASGQFYEQYF	TGCAGTGCCGCCTCGGGTCAGTTCTACGAGCAGTACTTC
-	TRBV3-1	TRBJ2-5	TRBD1	CASSQTGGGETQYF	TGTGCCAGCAGCCAGACAGGGGGCGGGGAGACCCAGTACTTC
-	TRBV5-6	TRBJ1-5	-	CASSLSREVQPQHF	TGTGCCAGCAGCTTGAGCAGGGAGGTGCAGCCCCAGCATTTT
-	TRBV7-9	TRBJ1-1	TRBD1	CASSFDRVNTEAFF	TGTGCCAGCAGCTTCGACAGGGTGAACACTGAAGCTTTCTTT
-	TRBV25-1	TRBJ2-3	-	CASRGRIYTDTQYF	TGTGCCAGCAGGGGACGGATCTACACAGATACGCAGTATTTT
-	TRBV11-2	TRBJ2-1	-	CASSLPGPQGNNEQFF	TGTGCCAGCAGCTTACCGGGCCCACAGGGTAACAATGAGCAGTTCTTC
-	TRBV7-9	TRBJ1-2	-	CASSRRGEANYGYTF	TGTGCCAGCAGTCGACGGGGGGAAGCTAACTATGGCTACACCTTC
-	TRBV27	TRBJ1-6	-	CASSPNEQTGFSYNSPLHF	TGTGCCAGCAGTCCCAACGAACAGACAGGTTTCTCCTATAATTCACCCCTCCACTTT
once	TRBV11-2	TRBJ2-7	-	CASSLVLGSYEQYF	TGTGCCAGCAGCTTAGTTTTGGGATCTTACGAGCAGTACTTC